This paragraph covers one T cell receptor (beta chain) sequence. This sample is part of a study of tumor-infiltrating lymphocytes in oesophageal squamous cell carcinoma. TCRdb reprocessed the PCR reads with MiXCR, giving one entry per CDR3 protein. The data hold over 15,000 distinct CDR3 sequences, with 40% to 55% observed a single time. From germline, CDR1 is DFQATT and CDR2 SNEGSKA (reference sequence). The CDR3 consists of 13 residues. The sample comprised esophageal tumor tissue. The chain uses TRBV20-1 and TRBJ2-3; 8 bases match TRBD2. The end of the DNA is better explained by TRBJ2-1, so the J call may be wrong. The sequence derives from a male donor with esophageal squamous cell carcinoma. The chain's CDR3 is CSAFSGASYEQFF. The CDR3 nucleotides read TGCAGTGCGTTTAGCGGGGCATCCTACGAGCAGTTCTTC.